The sequence of this T cell receptor beta chain was determined in a study of human T cells and chemical hapten exposure. As for the study in general: 2% DPC applied to a roughly 2 cm by roughly 2 cm arm area sensitized donors. The study's findings and limits: Compared to controls, expanded TCRs made significantly more large clusters of similar CDR3s.

Time point reported: patch test 1, 2 weeks after DPC sensitization. Described treatment: therapeutic diphenylcyclopropenone sensitization with weekly scalp DPC. People who gave samples had alopecia, were 18 to 70 years old, and were suitable for DPC. Unique molecular identifiers were linked by the library to individual cDNA molecules. Each CDR3 protein is one row after TCRdb ran MiXCR on the RACE reads. Counted here are nearly 350,000 distinct CDR3 sequences, about 7% occurring once; the ten biggest clones make up roughly 8%. CDR1 SEHNR and CDR2 FQNEAQ come from the germline V gene (reference sequence). The CDR3 is made up of 14 amino acids. Deletions cut 1 base from V and 8 bases from J, with 9 bases between. As regards this clonotype: Its target is unknown.

V is TRBV7-9 and J is TRBJ1-6; D not resolved. The TCR originated in a woman aged 18-30 years with alopecia areata. Some clones in this sample may be carry-over from other donors' samples. Sample: whole blood, taken in connection with sensitization to the hapten diphenylcyclopropenone (DPC). CDR3 residues: CASSLETEYSPLHF. The CDR3 DNA sequence: TGTGCCAGCAGCTTAGAAACTGAGTATTCACCCCTCCACTTT.